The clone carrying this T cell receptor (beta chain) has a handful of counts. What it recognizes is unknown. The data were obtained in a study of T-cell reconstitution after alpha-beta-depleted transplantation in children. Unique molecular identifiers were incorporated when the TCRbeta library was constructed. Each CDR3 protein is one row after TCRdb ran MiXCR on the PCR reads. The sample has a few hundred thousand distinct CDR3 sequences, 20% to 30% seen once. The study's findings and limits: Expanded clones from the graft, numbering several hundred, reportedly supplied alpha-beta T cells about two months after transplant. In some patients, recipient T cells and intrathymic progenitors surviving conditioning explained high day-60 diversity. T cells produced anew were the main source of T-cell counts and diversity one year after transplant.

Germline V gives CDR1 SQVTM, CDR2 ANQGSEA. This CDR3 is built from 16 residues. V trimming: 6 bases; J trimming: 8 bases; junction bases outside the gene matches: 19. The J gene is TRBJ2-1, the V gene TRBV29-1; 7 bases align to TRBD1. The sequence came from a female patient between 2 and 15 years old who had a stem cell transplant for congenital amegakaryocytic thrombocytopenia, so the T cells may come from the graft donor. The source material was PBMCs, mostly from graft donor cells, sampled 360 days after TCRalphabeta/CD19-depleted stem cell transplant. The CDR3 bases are TGCAGCGTCCACCCCAGTGCTCGGGACAGCCCCTATGAGCAGTTCTTC. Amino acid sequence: CSVHPSARDSPYEQFF.